What follows are 9 T cell receptor beta chains derived from one specimen sequenced in a study of CD8 T cell repertoires and HIV-1 epitope variants. Libraries were prepared by immunoSEQ multiplex PCR; TCRdb keeps only in-frame clonotypes and omits some of them. The sample has several thousand clones; 70% to 75% are singletons. What these receptors recognize is not known. The sample consisted of cultured CD8+ T cells derived from PBMCs. These receptors originate from a male donor with HIV.

The chain employs TRBV11-2 and TRBJ2-3; perhaps TRBD1 as D (5 bases). Germline V lookup: CDR1 SGHAT, CDR2 FQNNGV. Trimming shortened V by 0 bases and J by 0 bases, and 13 bases separated the two germline ends. This CDR3 has 17 residues. This chain's CDR3 is CASSLDRQGVSTDTQYF. In DNA, the CDR3 is TGTGCCAGCAGCTTAGATCGGCAGGGTGTAAGCACAGATACGCAGTATTTT.

This clone has a handful of counts. The chain has TRBV9 and TRBJ1-1; a weak D match, TRBD1 (6 bases). Germline values: CDR1 SGDLS, CDR2 YYNGEE. The CDR3 has 13 amino acids. Trimming stripped 4 bases from V and 3 bases from J, with 10 bases between. The CDR3 here is CASSPGDYTEAFF. For the CDR3, the DNA is TGTGCCAGCAGCCCAGGGGATTACACTGAAGCTTTCTTT.

The gene calls are TRBV5-5 and TRBJ2-1, with D maybe TRBD1 (5 bases). The CDR3 has 17 amino acids. The V end was cut by 1 base, the J end by 5 bases, with 19 bases between. Germline V lookup: CDR1 SGHKS, CDR2 YYEKEE (reference sequence). CDR3 DNA sequence: TGTGCCAGCAGCTTGACAGGTGCTTCACCCATGAACAATGAGCAGTTCTTC. Residues: CASSLTGASPMNNEQFF.

V usage is TRBV19 and J usage is TRBJ1-3, with a tentative D call TRBD1 (5 bases). CDR3 length: 16 residues. CDR1 is LNHDA, CDR2 SQIVND, per germline (reference sequence). V was pared by 4 bases and J by 0 bases, with 13 bases between. The CDR3 is CASSRGTGSSGNTIYF. In nucleotides, the CDR3 is TGTGCCAGTAGTAGGGGGACGGGAAGCTCTGGAAACACCATATATTTT. Combining the CDR3 with reference TRBV19 and TRBJ1-3 gives the whole variable domain DGGITQSPKYLFRKEGQNVTLSCEQNLNHDAMYWYRQDPGQGLRLIYYSQIVNDFQKGDIAEGYSVSREKKESFPLTVTSAQKNPTAFYLCASSRGTGSSGNTIYFGEGSWLTVV.

The genes are TRBV11-3 and TRBJ1-1; possible D gene TRBD1, 5 bases. The CDR3 consists of 13 residues. The V gene's germline CDR1 is SGHNT and CDR2 YENEEA. Deletions cut 5 bases from V and 1 base from J, with 8 bases between. This chain's CDR3 is CASSLGGNTEAFF. CDR3 DNA sequence: TGTGCCAGCAGCCTCGGGGGGAACACTGAAGCTTTCTTT.

V and J are TRBV5-6 and TRBJ2-5; TRBD2 might be the D (5 bases). This CDR3 spans 15 amino acids. V lost 3 bases, J lost 2 bases, and 14 bases lay in between. CDR1 is SGHDT, CDR2 YYEEEE, per germline. CDR3 nucleotide sequence: TGTGCCAGCAGCTCCGCCGGGATAGATCAAGAGACCCAGTACTTC. It translates to CASSSAGIDQETQYF. The whole variable domain, remainder taken from reference TRBV5-6 and TRBJ2-5, is DAGVTQSPTHLIKTRGQQVTLRCSPKSGHDTVSWYQQALGQGPQFIFQYYEEEERQRGNFPDRFSGHQFPNYSSELNVNALLLGDSALYLCASSSAGIDQETQYFGPGTRLLVL.

This chain links TRBV9 with TRBJ2-5; 8 positions agree with TRBD2. V gave up 6 bases and J gave up 1 base; unmatched junction bases: 2. Germline assignment: CDR1 SGDLS and CDR2 YYNGEE. The CDR3 length is 13 residues. CDR3: CASNGGAQETQYF. In DNA form, the CDR3 reads TGTGCCAGCAACGGGGGGGCCCAAGAGACCCAGTACTTC.

The chain is built from TRBV29-1 and TRBJ2-7; 8 nucleotides align to TRBD1. V was pared by 8 bases and J by 3 bases, with 6 bases of the junction left unmatched. The CDR3 runs to 12 residues. CDR1 is SQVTM, CDR2 ANQGSEA, per germline. Here the CDR3 DNA reads TGCAGCCCAGGGGGCTCCTTCTACGAGCAGTACTTC. Translating gives CSPGGSFYEQYF.

The chain is built from TRBV5-6 and TRBJ2-3; 8 nucleotides match TRBD2. The CDR3 is 14 amino acids. Germline V gene data show CDR1 as SGHDT and CDR2 as YYEEEE. V lost 4 bases to trimming and J lost 1 base; unmatched junction nucleotides: 2. CDR3 sequence: CASSPGGGTDTQYF. CDR3 in DNA: TGTGCCAGCAGCCCGGGGGGGGGCACAGATACGCAGTATTTT.